The present TCR beta chain was sequenced within a study of shared clonotypes between healthy human individuals. To note about this clone: Antigen specificity is unknown.

Study-wide findings and caveats: Richness estimates generally favored naive over memory subsets.

The authors divided CD4+ cells into CD45RA+ naive and CD45RA-negative memory subsets. How the authors handled the data: Filtering differed, since immunoSEQ gave only junction sequences and no quality scores. TCRdb's copy holds only in-frame clones and misses some; the assay was immunoSEQ multiplex PCR. The V and J calls and clone size were taken over from that table, and D and trimming were inferred from the DNA. This sample has under 750,000 clones; roughly 72% occur once, and the top ten carry less than 2%. The sample was memory CD4+ T cells sorted from blood. Regarding subset: CD45RA-negative fraction. The source of this sequence is a woman in her twenties or thirties in good health.

Written as DNA, the CDR3 is TGTGCCAGCAGGGAGGGCTCTAGCACAGATACGCAGTATTTT. This codes for CASREGSSTDTQYF. The chain links TRBV2 to TRBJ2-3, with D possibly TRBD2 on 6 matching bases. CDR3 size: 14 residues. Germline V gene data show CDR1 as SNHLY and CDR2 as FYNNEI. V was clipped by 6 bases and J by 0 bases, with 10 bases between them. Based on the CDR3 plus reference TRBV2 and TRBJ2-3, the full variable domain is EPEVTQTPSHQVTQMGQEVILRCVPISNHLYFYWYRQILGQKVEFLVSFYNNEISEKSEIFDDQFSVERPDGSNFTLKIRSTKLEDSAMYFCASREGSSTDTQYFGPGTRLTVL.